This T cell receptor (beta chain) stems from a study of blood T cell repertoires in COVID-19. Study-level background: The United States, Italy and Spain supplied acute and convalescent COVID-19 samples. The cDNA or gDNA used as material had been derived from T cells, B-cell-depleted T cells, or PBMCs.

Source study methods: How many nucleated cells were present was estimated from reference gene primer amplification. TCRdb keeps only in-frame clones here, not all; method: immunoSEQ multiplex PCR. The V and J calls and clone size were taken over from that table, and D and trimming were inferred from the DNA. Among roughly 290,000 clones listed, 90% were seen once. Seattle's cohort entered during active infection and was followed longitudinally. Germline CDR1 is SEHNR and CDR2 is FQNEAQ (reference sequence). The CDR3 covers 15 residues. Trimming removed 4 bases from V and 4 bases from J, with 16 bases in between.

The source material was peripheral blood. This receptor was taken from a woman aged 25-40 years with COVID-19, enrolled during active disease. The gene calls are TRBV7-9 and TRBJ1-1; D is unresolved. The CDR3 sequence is CASSSAAGMGTEAFF. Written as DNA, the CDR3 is TGTGCCAGCAGCTCAGCGGCGGGAATGGGCACTGAAGCTTTCTTT.